This section outlines one T cell receptor beta chain sequence together with its context. Its specific antigen is unknown. It has no much larger one-base neighbor in the sample; base qualities were not kept. As encoded in the germline V gene, CDR1 is MNHEY while CDR2 is SVGAGI. V sheds 0 bases and J sheds 4 bases, leaving 15 bases between their ends. Its CDR3 holds 16 amino acids, cysteine through phenylalanine. Just CDR3 DNA is preserved here, 48 bases in frame from base 1. This sample is part of a study of T cell changes during pregnancy in multiple sclerosis (dated by TCRdb to between 2018 and 2020). Regarding the complete study: Changes in the T cell repertoire over the course of pregnancy were examined in this study in women with multiple sclerosis.

Library preparation was by the immunoSEQ multiplex PCR assay. TCRdb stores this immuneACCESS table with in-frame sequences only. Part of the clones is absent; in the studies checked, under half of the shortfall reflects unresolved V genes, and no reason is known for the rest. For this sample there are about 30,000 clones; 90% appear just once. Of the sample, about 0.5% falls within the top ten clones. The rearranged segments are TRBV6-5 and TRBJ2-5, with a tentative D gene TRBD2 over 5 matching bases. The TCR was taken from a female donor in good health, enrolled as a control in a pregnancy study. The sample was CD4+ T cells from peripheral blood mononuclear cells, taken in the third trimester of pregnancy. The nucleotide sequence is given as TGTGCCAGCAGTTACTCGTACTCGGGGATCCCAGAGACCCAGTACTTC. Its translation reads: CASSYSYSGIPETQYF.